The clone carrying this T cell receptor beta chain has ten or more counts. Its antigen is unknown. Each CDR3 protein is one row after TCRdb ran MiXCR on the reads. This table has approximately 160,000 distinct CDR3 sequences, roughly 17% appearing once. This sample stems from a study of T cell repertoires in cytomegalovirus infection. Across the study: Carrying CMV and the relevant HLA type showed in public TCR beta signatures.

Study-wide results and limits: The study found HLA-C-restricted CMV-specific TCR beta clonotypes dominating the ex vivo response. The study identified carriers of CMV plus the relevant HLA from cumulative public TCR beta family frequency.

This sequence was found in a human donor in good health (CMV status not recorded). Some clones in this sample may be carry-over from other donors' samples. Sequenced sample: CD8+ T cells from PBMCs.

CDR3 amino acids: CASSFPGLTNGYTF. The CDR3 nucleotides are TGTGCCAGCAGTTTCCCAGGACTAACTAATGGCTACACCTTC. This sequence joins TRBV28 and TRBJ1-2, with D hard to call. CDR3 length equals 14 residues. Germline CDR1 reads MDHEN; CDR2 reads SYDVKM. V was clipped by 3 bases and J by 6 bases, with 14 bases between them.